Below, 20 T cell receptor beta chains from the same sample are listed, as sequenced in a study of blood T cell repertoires in COVID-19. TCRdb keeps only in-frame clones here, not all; method: immunoSEQ multiplex PCR. The sample holds about 140,000 clones; approximately 88% are singletons and the top ten take around 4.6%. The material sequenced was peripheral blood. The receptors come from a human donor in a cohort sampled during active COVID-19.

The gene calls are TRBV9 and TRBJ1-3, with a possible D match to TRBD1 (5 bases). CDR3 length equals 17 residues. In germline, CDR1 is SGDLS, CDR2 YYNGEE. The V end lost 0 bases, the J end lost 2 bases, and 15 bases lay between the germline ends. The CDR3 sequence is CASSVGGSAAPGNTIYF. The CDR3 coding sequence is TGTGCCAGCAGCGTAGGGGGCAGCGCGGCCCCTGGAAACACCATATATTTT. Supplemented by reference TRBV9 and TRBJ1-3, the full variable domain reads DSGVTQTPKHLITATGQRVTLRCSPRSGDLSVYWYQQSLDQGLQFLIQYYNGEERAKGNILERFSAQQFPDLHSELNLSSLELGDSALYFCASSVGGSAAPGNTIYFGEGSWLTVV.

The chain combines TRBV5-1 with TRBJ2-1; 8 nucleotides agree with TRBD2. V dropped 4 bases and J dropped 6; count of bases not matched to a gene: 3. The CDR3 is 13 amino acids. The germline CDR1 and CDR2 sequences are SGHRS and YFSETQ. CDR3 region: CASSPGTSNEQFF. The CDR3 DNA reads as TGCGCCAGCAGCCCCGGGACTAGCAATGAGCAGTTCTTC.

The chain carries TRBV27 and TRBJ2-1; 8 bases align to TRBD2. Germline-derived CDR1 and CDR2 are MNHEY and SMNVEV (reference sequence). After removal of 5 bases from V and 3 bases from J, the junction contained 21 bases not matched to a gene. The CDR3 totals 20 residues. In DNA, the CDR3 is TGTGCCAGCAGTCCCCTTGGGAGCGGGGGCGTCGTTTGGGACTACAATGAGCAGTTCTTC. It encodes CASSPLGSGGVVWDYNEQFF.

The chain links TRBV28 to TRBJ2-7; D is undetermined. Germline assignment: CDR1 MDHEN and CDR2 SYDVKM. The CDR3 runs to 15 residues. Between the trimmed V and J ends, which lost 0 bases and 3 bases, there was a span of 12 bases. This CDR3 reads CASSLWSVSDYEQYF. For the CDR3, the DNA is TGTGCCAGCAGTTTATGGAGCGTTTCGGACTACGAGCAGTACTTC.

V gene TRBV6-5 combines with J gene TRBJ2-4, with D possibly TRBD2 on 6 matching bases. The length of the CDR3 is 14 residues. Per the germline V gene, CDR1 is MNHEY and CDR2 is SVGAGI. The V end lost 0 bases, the J end lost 8 bases, and 11 bases lay between the germline ends. The CDR3 sequence is CASSYSGWGDIQYF. CDR3 coding DNA: TGTGCCAGCAGTTACTCGGGATGGGGGGACATTCAGTACTTC.

The chain has TRBV28 and TRBJ2-2, with a tentative D call TRBD2 (5 bases). The CDR3 has 19 residues. Germline V CDR1 and CDR2: MDHEN, SYDVKM. V dropped 2 bases and J dropped 0 bases, with 19 bases sitting between them. The CDR3 region is CASSLSLGSLSANTGELFF. The CDR3 bases are TGTGCCAGCAGTTTAAGTCTGGGATCCCTTAGCGCGAACACCGGGGAGCTGTTTTTT.

This chain joins TRBV9 and TRBJ2-7; TRBD1 is a possible D gene (6 bases). Germline V gives CDR1 SGDLS, CDR2 YYNGEE. The CDR3 has 14 residues. V was pared by 2 bases and J by 3 bases, with 12 bases between. The CDR3 DNA sequence: TGTGCCAGCAGCGTGCGACAGGACTTCTACGAGCAGTACTTC. As protein: CASSVRQDFYEQYF.

J is TRBJ2-6 and V is TRBV11-3; D gene ambiguous. CDR3 size: 16 residues. Per the germline V gene, CDR1 is SGHNT and CDR2 is YENEEA. V lost 5 bases and J 0 bases, leaving 11 bases between the germline ends. This CDR3 is CASSRLGSSGANVLTF. As DNA, the CDR3 is TGTGCCAGCAGCAGACTGGGTTCCTCTGGGGCCAACGTCCTGACTTTC.

The V and J genes are TRBV28 and TRBJ2-7, with D possibly being TRBD1 (6 bases). Germline V gene data show CDR1 as MDHEN and CDR2 as SYDVKM. The V end was cut by 3 bases, the J end by 7 bases, with 10 bases between. The CDR3 sequence is 12 residues long. CDR3 in amino acids: CASSFGDKEQYF. CDR3 DNA: TGTGCCAGCAGTTTCGGGGACAAAGAGCAGTACTTC.

The chain carries TRBV5-6 and TRBJ1-6; D is ambiguous. V dropped 4 bases and J dropped 3 bases, with 23 bases sitting between them. The CDR3 consists of 19 residues. CDR1 and CDR2 from the germline V gene are SGHDT and YYEEEE. The CDR3 nucleotides read TGTGCCAGCAGCCTATCAGGTTCCTTTACCCAAGACTATAATTCACCCCTCCACTTT. This translates into CASSLSGSFTQDYNSPLHF.

This chain connects TRBV6-6 to TRBJ2-7; D unresolved. Trimming took off 0 bases at V and 2 bases at J, with 14 bases between the two ends. The CDR3 runs to 16 residues. Germline CDR1 reads MNHNY; CDR2 reads SVGAGI (reference sequence). This chain's CDR3 is CASSYSAFDKTYEQYF. In DNA form, the CDR3 reads TGTGCCAGCAGTTACTCGGCATTCGACAAGACCTACGAGCAGTACTTC.

The chain couples TRBV15 to TRBJ1-1, with unresolved D. The CDR3 has 13 residues. CDR1 is LNHNV and CDR2 is YYDKDF in the germline V gene (reference sequence). Deletions cut 0 bases from V and 5 bases from J, with 7 bases between. The chain's CDR3 is CATSRDRGTEAFF. CDR3 nucleotides: TGTGCCACCAGCAGAGACCGAGGGACTGAAGCTTTCTTT.

This clone was seen just once. The gene calls are TRBV19 and TRBJ1-2; the match to TRBD1 covers 7 bases. Germline lookup yields CDR1 LNHDA and CDR2 SQIVND (reference sequence). The CDR3 contains 17 residues. Trimming at V came to 5 bases and at J to 3 bases, leaving 15 bases not matched to a gene. The DNA for the CDR3 is TGTGCCAGTAGTCTATCGCACAGGGGAACCCTTCACTATGGCTACACCTTC. Protein: CASSLSHRGTLHYGYTF. The entire variable domain, with the rest obtained from reference TRBV19 and TRBJ1-2, is as follows: DGGITQSPKYLFRKEGQNVTLSCEQNLNHDAMYWYRQDPGQGLRLIYYSQIVNDFQKGDIAEGYSVSREKKESFPLTVTSAQKNPTAFYLCASSLSHRGTLHYGYTFGSGTRLTVV.

This sequence joins TRBV5-1 and TRBJ1-4, with 7 bases aligning to TRBD1. CDR1 is SGHRS, CDR2 YFSETQ, per germline. Losses at the gene ends were 4 bases for V and 7 bases for J; bases not matched to a gene: 10. The CDR3 is 15 amino acids. CDR3 sequence (DNA): TGCGCCAGCAGCGCGCGTGGGACAGTTGCTGAAAAACTGTTTTTT. Its protein is CASSARGTVAEKLFF.

This clone was detected a few times. This chain connects TRBV6-1 to TRBJ2-1; D is unclear. V was clipped by 2 bases and J by 0 bases, with 8 bases between them. The CDR3 totals 15 residues. In germline, CDR1 is MNHNS, CDR2 SASEGT. The CDR3 sequence is CASSESVSSYNEQFF. CDR3 nucleotide sequence: TGTGCCAGCAGTGAATCGGTGAGCTCCTACAATGAGCAGTTCTTC.

The chain uses TRBV15 and TRBJ2-2, with D uncertain. The germline V gene encodes CDR1 LNHNV and CDR2 YYDKDF (reference sequence). The CDR3 spans 13 residues. Trimming took off 5 bases at V and 4 bases at J, with 8 bases between the two ends. The CDR3 sequence is CATSAKLTGELFF. The CDR3 DNA sequence: TGTGCCACCAGCGCTAAGCTCACCGGGGAGCTGTTTTTT.

The chain recombines TRBV29-1 with TRBJ1-1, with a tentative D call TRBD1 (6 bases). Germline V lookup: CDR1 SQVTM, CDR2 ANQGSEA. CDR3 length: 12 residues. With 6 bases removed from V and 8 bases from J, the gap between germline ends came to 16 bases. CDR3 coding DNA: TGCAGCGTGGCAAAGGGGGGGTTCGAAGCTTTCTTT. Amino acids: CSVAKGGFEAFF.

The chain links TRBV28 to TRBJ1-2, with a weak D call TRBD1 (6 bases). V dropped 2 bases and J dropped 6 bases, with 10 bases sitting between them. The germline V gene has CDR1 MDHEN and CDR2 SYDVKM. The CDR3 has 13 residues. As DNA, the CDR3 is TGTGCCAGCAGTTTAGGGCAGGGGAATGGCTACACCTTC. Translated: CASSLGQGNGYTF.

J is TRBJ2-1 and V is TRBV30; TRBD1 matches 9 bases. Losses at the gene ends were 5 bases for V and 3 bases for J; bases not matched to a gene: 5. Per germline, CDR1 GTSNPN and CDR2 SVGIG (reference sequence). CDR3 size: 14 residues. CDR3 coding DNA: TGTGCCTGGGGACCGGGACAGGGCTACAATGAGCAGTTCTTC. This codes for CAWGPGQGYNEQFF.

The chain's CDR3 is CASSSLTNGEQYF. In nucleotides, the CDR3 is TGTGCCAGCAGCTCCCTGACTAACGGCGAGCAGTACTTC. The chain carries TRBV7-6 and TRBJ2-7; D may be TRBD2 (5 bases). The germline CDR1 and CDR2 sequences are SGHVS and FNYEAQ. V was trimmed by 4 bases and J by 6 bases, leaving 13 bases between them. The CDR3 spans 13 residues.